A selection of T cell receptor beta chains follows, all from one sample in a study of PD-L1 blockade in urothelial cancer. Produced via immunoSEQ multiplex PCR; TCRdb's table is partial and in-frame only. The sample holds 20,000 to 30,000 clones, 80% to 90% seen once. Sequenced here: PBMCs, sampled around atezolizumab (anti-PD-L1) treatment. All receptors derive from a man between 60 and 70 years old with urothelial cancer. CDR3s include the opening cysteine and the closing phenylalanine or tryptophan. D genes are given only for firm matches.

cdr3_aa	cdr3_nt	j_call	v_call	d_call
CASSGEASGSYNEQFF	TGTGCCAGCAGCGGAGAGGCTAGCGGATCCTACAATGAGCAGTTCTTC	TRBJ2-1	TRBV7-9	TRBD2
CASIKTGANEKLFF	TGTGCCAGCATAAAGACAGGGGCTAATGAAAAACTGTTTTTT	TRBJ1-4	TRBV2	TRBD1
CASSLQGNEQFF	TGTGCCAGCAGTTTACAGGGTAATGAGCAGTTCTTC	TRBJ2-1	TRBV28	.
CAWNRAGANVLTF	TGTGCCTGGAACAGGGCTGGGGCCAACGTCCTGACTTTC	TRBJ2-6	TRBV30	.
CATSRGQDYEQYF	TGTGCCACCAGCAGAGGGCAGGATTACGAGCAGTACTTC	TRBJ2-7	TRBV15	.
CASSLGASGATDTQYF	TGTGCCAGCAGCTTAGGAGCTAGCGGGGCAACAGATACGCAGTATTTT	TRBJ2-3	TRBV11-3	TRBD2
CASSPMGGQETQYF	TGTGCCAGCTCACCAATGGGGGGCCAAGAGACCCAGTACTTC	TRBJ2-5	TRBV18	.
CASSSAHRFPYEQYF	TGTGCCAGCAGCTCCGCCCACAGATTTCCCTACGAGCAGTACTTC	TRBJ2-7	TRBV5-6	.
CASSIDRYSRNEQFF	TGTGCCAGTAGTATAGACCGGTACAGCCGGAATGAGCAGTTCTTC	TRBJ2-1	TRBV19	.
CASSYTTGKLYGYTF	TGTGCCAGCAGTTATACTACAGGGAAACTATATGGCTACACCTTC	TRBJ1-2	TRBV6-5	.
CASSLGGRLQETQYF	TGTGCCAGCAGCTTGGGTGGCAGGCTCCAAGAGACCCAGTACTTC	TRBJ2-5	TRBV5-6	.
CASSLARTDGNRDEQFF	TGTGCTAGCAGCTTAGCGCGGACAGACGGTAATAGGGATGAGCAGTTCTTC	TRBJ2-1	TRBV7-7	.